This T cell receptor beta chain is drawn from a study of blood T cell repertoires in COVID-19. Study details: From the United States, Italy and Spain came samples of acute and convalescent COVID-19. The analysed material was cDNA or gDNA that came from T cells, B-cell-depleted T cells, or PBMCs.

Trimming pared 0 bases from V and 2 bases from J, leaving 3 bases between. This CDR3 spans 13 amino acids. Germline CDR1 and CDR2: MRHNA and SNTAGT. Seattle cases were enrolled at active infection and followed longitudinally. In the authors' workflow: Estimation of nucleated cell counts relied on the amplification of reference gene primers. Sequenced by immunoSEQ multiplex PCR; TCRdb stores in-frame clones only, minus some. V and J calls and clone size are those listed in that table; D and trimming were worked out from the DNA. The top ten hold about 2% of the sample, which has 150,000 to 200,000 clones, more than 85% seen once.

This receptor was taken from a woman aged 55 to 70 with COVID-19, enrolled during active disease. The chain has TRBV6-4 and TRBJ2-3; D remains ambiguous. The sequenced material came from peripheral blood. DNA of the CDR3: TGTGCCAGCAGTGACTCTCACACAGATACGCAGTATTTT. Amino acid sequence: CASSDSHTDTQYF.